One sample yielded the 15 T cell receptor beta chains listed below, sequenced in a study of T cells in Graves' hyperthyroidism and ophthalmopathy. RNA transcripts served as the template for amplifying TCR beta CDR3 regions. The HTBI primer set was used in a first-round RT-PCR of the TCR CDR3. TCRdb re-called the multiplex PCR reads with MiXCR, one entry per CDR3 protein. The sample holds tens of thousands of distinct CDR3 sequences, approximately 49% seen once. The sample comprised peripheral blood or thyroid tissue (not recorded which). The receptors shown here come from a woman aged 50 to 60 with Graves' hyperthyroidism.

This chain links TRBV11-3 with TRBJ1-6; unclear D gene. Germline CDR1 reads SGHNT; CDR2 reads YENEEA. V was clipped by 6 bases and J by 7 bases, with 16 bases between them. CDR3 length: 15 amino acids. DNA for the CDR3: TGTGCCAGCAGTGAAGCGTCGGGAGGGAATTCACCCCTCCACTTT. Its protein product is CASSEASGGNSPLHF.

This clonotype appeared many times. The chain couples TRBV7-8 to TRBJ1-2; TRBD1 matches 9 bases. Trimming took 4 bases from V and 3 from J; bases not matched to a gene: 21. The length of the CDR3 is 20 residues. CDR1 is SGHVS and CDR2 is FQNEAQ in the germline V gene. CDR3 in amino acids: CASSYGHGQGPTSLDYGYTF. CDR3 coding DNA: TGTGCCAGCAGCTACGGGCACGGACAGGGGCCAACATCCCTCGACTATGGCTACACCTTC.

The chain combines TRBV7-2 with TRBJ2-2; D uncertain. V dropped 2 bases and J dropped 9 bases, with 16 bases sitting between them. The CDR3 extends over 15 amino acids. Germline values: CDR1 SGHTA, CDR2 FQGNSA. For the CDR3, the DNA is TGTGCCAGCAGCTTAACGATTAGGAATGGCCGGGAGCTGTTTTTT. Encoded protein: CASSLTIRNGRELFF. Using reference TRBV7-2 and TRBJ2-2 for the parts outside the CDR3, the full variable domain is GAGVSQSPSNKVTEKGKDVELRCDPISGHTALYWYRQSLGQGLEFLIYFQGNSAPDKSGLPSDRFSAERTGGSVSTLTIQRTQQEDSAVYLCASSLTIRNGRELFFGEGSRLTVL.

This clonotype has more than one count but fewer than ten. J is TRBJ2-3 and V is TRBV27; D uncertain. This CDR3 region has 13 residues. V lost 6 bases, J lost 2 bases, and 9 bases lay in between. CDR1 is MNHEY and CDR2 is SMNVEV in the germline V gene (reference sequence). The CDR3 DNA reads TGTGCCAGCAGGAGCAGATACACAGATACGCAGTATTTT. Amino acid sequence: CASRSRYTDTQYF.

This clonotype was seen only once. The CDR3 carries no conserved terminal phenylalanine or tryptophan, so it likely arises from a read error. CDR3 nucleotides: TGTGCCAGCACCCATAGGGGAAGCGGGGGGACCCAGTACCTC. Protein product: CASTHRGSGGTQYL. The rearrangement links TRBV7-8 to TRBJ2-5; 8 bases map to TRBD2. CDR3 size: 14 residues. Germline loops: CDR1 SGHVS, CDR2 FQNEAQ. The junction had 11 bases not matched to a gene; V was cut back by 7 bases and J by 7 bases.

The chain recombines TRBV9 with TRBJ2-7; 12 nucleotides align to TRBD1. The CDR3 sequence is 17 residues long. Germline CDR1 is SGDLS and CDR2 is YYNGEE. V dropped 0 bases and J dropped 7; count of bases not matched to a gene: 11. CDR3: CASSVETGQGAVREQYF. CDR3 DNA sequence: TGTGCCAGCAGCGTAGAGACGGGACAGGGGGCGGTTAGGGAGCAGTACTTC.

J is TRBJ2-2 and V is TRBV30, with no clear D. Germline-derived CDR1 and CDR2 are GTSNPN and SVGIG (reference sequence). This CDR3 is 12 amino acids long. Deletions cut 1 base from V and 6 bases from J, with 6 bases between. The CDR3 sequence is CAWSGVAGELFF. The DNA of the CDR3 is TGTGCCTGGAGTGGAGTCGCCGGGGAGCTGTTTTTT.

This chain joins TRBV29-1 and TRBJ1-2; 10 nucleotides align to TRBD1. Unmatched junction bases numbered 13, after V lost 7 bases and J lost 8 bases. This CDR3 region has 14 residues. Germline values: CDR1 SQVTM, CDR2 ANQGSEA. CDR3 sequence (DNA): TGCAGCGCTGGAGCGGGGACAGGGGTGAACGGCTACACCTTC. Translating it yields CSAGAGTGVNGYTF.

V and J are TRBV6-5 and TRBJ1-5; 9 nucleotides align to TRBD1. The CDR3 is 18 amino acids. V shed 5 bases, J shed 2 bases, and the junction held 13 bases outside the gene matches. Germline V gene data show CDR1 as MNHEY and CDR2 as SVGAGI. The CDR3 loop reads CASSTTGPGQGRNQPQHF. The CDR3 DNA is TGTGCCAGCAGTACTACAGGCCCGGGACAGGGACGCAATCAGCCCCAGCATTTT.

V and J are TRBV9 and TRBJ1-3; D unresolved. The CDR3 is made up of 15 amino acids. Germline loops: CDR1 SGDLS, CDR2 YYNGEE. Trimming removed 1 base from V and 4 bases from J, with 12 bases in between. The CDR3 bases are TGTGCCAGCAGCGTATCGAGGACTAGCGGAAACACCATATATTTT. The encoded protein is CASSVSRTSGNTIYF.

This clonotype has at least ten counts. The V gene is TRBV11-3, the J gene TRBJ2-7; 7 bases line up with TRBD2. The CDR3 totals 16 residues. Germline V gives CDR1 SGHNT, CDR2 YENEEA. J gave up 0 bases and V 2 bases, and 7 bases lay outside the gene matches. The DNA of the CDR3 is TGTGCCAGCAGCTTATTTAGAAGCGGGACCTCCTACGAGCAGTACTTC. This gives the protein CASSLFRSGTSYEQYF.

This clonotype was counted ten times or more. The chain carries TRBV7-2 and TRBJ1-6; D perhaps matches TRBD1 (5 bases). V was cut by 5 bases and J by 5 bases, with 16 bases left in between. This CDR3 is built from 16 residues. CDR1 is SGHTA, CDR2 FQGNSA, per germline. CDR3 bases: TGTGCCAGCAGCCCGGGGCCGTGGATTCATAATTCACCCCTCCACTTT. As protein: CASSPGPWIHNSPLHF.

This clonotype was counted many times. J is TRBJ2-3 and V is TRBV15; 10 bases map to TRBD2. There are 19 residues in the CDR3. Germline CDR1 is LNHNV and CDR2 is YYDKDF (reference sequence). Losses at the gene ends were 0 bases for V and 3 bases for J; bases not matched to a gene: 12. The CDR3 loop reads CATSRDRGRGLARTDTQYF. For the CDR3, the DNA is TGTGCCACCAGCAGAGATCGGGGTCGGGGACTAGCGAGGACAGATACGCAGTATTTT. Drawing the rest from reference TRBV15 and TRBJ2-3, the complete variable domain is DAMVIQNPRYQVTQFGKPVTLSCSQTLNHNVMYWYQQKSSQAPKLLFHYYDKDFNNEADTPDNFQSRRPNTSFCFLDIRSPGLGDTAMYLCATSRDRGRGLARTDTQYFGPGTRLTVL.

By share of the sample, this clonotype is medium-sized (0.01 to 0.1%). The V and J genes are TRBV5-6 and TRBJ2-7; D gene uncertain. This CDR3 comprises 12 residues. Germline-derived CDR1 and CDR2 are SGHDT and YYEEEE. V lost 2 bases and J lost 5, with 8 bases in between. CDR3 DNA: TGTGCCAGCAGCTTTGGGTCGAACGAGCAGTACTTC. Translated, it gives CASSFGSNEQYF.

CDR3 protein: CASASGPGNQPQHF. Here the CDR3 DNA reads TGTGCTAGTGCCTCGGGGCCGGGCAATCAGCCCCAGCATTTT. The V and J genes are TRBV12-5 and TRBJ1-5; weak D call: TRBD1 (5 bases). The CDR3 has 14 residues. Germline values: CDR1 LGHNT, CDR2 FRNRAP. Trimming cost V 7 bases and J 2 bases, with 12 bases left between them.